This entry lists 21 T cell receptor beta chains sequenced from one sample in a study of T cell repertoires in cytomegalovirus infection. TCRdb reanalysed the reads using MiXCR and keeps one entry per CDR3 protein. The sample has approximately 200,000 distinct CDR3 sequences; roughly 27% are singletons. The sequencing input was PBMCs. These receptor sequences come from a human donor in good health (CMV status not recorded). Some clones in this sample may be carry-over from other donors' samples.

This chain links TRBV5-5 with TRBJ2-4; 14 nucleotides align to TRBD2. Germline CDR1 and CDR2: SGHKS and YYEKEE (reference sequence). The CDR3 covers 16 residues. With V trimmed by 1 base and J by 7 bases, 4 bases remained unmatched. The CDR3 spells CASSLYGTSGSNIQYF. The DNA for the CDR3 is TGTGCCAGCAGCTTGTATGGGACTAGCGGGAGTAACATTCAGTACTTC.

In this sample, this clonotype turned up a few times. The genes are TRBV12-3 or TRBV12-4 and TRBJ2-1; 7 bases fit TRBD2. CDR3 length equals 15 residues. V lost 5 bases and J lost 0; bases outside the gene matches: 4. The CDR3 here is CASSPLAVSYNEQFF. DNA for the CDR3: TGTGCCAGCAGTCCGCTAGCGGTCTCCTACAATGAGCAGTTCTTC.

In its sample, this clonotype was seen a few times. The chain couples TRBV2 to TRBJ1-5, with 8 bases that match TRBD1. Trimming removed 4 bases from V and 4 bases from J; junction bases left unmatched: 3. The CDR3 totals 14 residues. Germline V gene data show CDR1 as SNHLY and CDR2 as FYNNEI. The CDR3 DNA reads as TGTGCCAGCAGTGGGACAGGGTCTAATCAGCCCCAGCATTTT. The encoded protein is CASSGTGSNQPQHF.

This clonotype was recorded at least ten times. The V call is TRBV7-2, the J call TRBJ2-3; 7 bases match TRBD1. The V gene's germline CDR1 is SGHTA and CDR2 FQGNSA. V lost 5 bases and J lost 5; bases outside the gene matches: 10. The CDR3 contains 15 residues. CDR3 nucleotide sequence: TGTGCCAGCAGCGAAGGGACAGAAATCCTAGATACGCAGTATTTT. This gives the protein CASSEGTEILDTQYF.

This clonotype was seen more than once but under ten times. The chain employs TRBV2 and TRBJ2-7; D is perhaps TRBD2 (7 bases). Germline CDR1 and CDR2: SNHLY and FYNNEI. Trimming cost V 8 bases and J 6 bases, with 29 bases left between them. The length of the CDR3 is 17 residues. CDR3 coding DNA: TGTGCCAGCTCTCAAAGGGGGGGCAACAGGGCCCGGGGCGAGCAGTACTTC. This translates into CASSQRGGNRARGEQYF.

This clonotype came up a few times. V and J are TRBV7-9 and TRBJ1-2; weak D call: TRBD1 (5 bases). The CDR3 is 15 amino acids. CDR1 and CDR2 (germline): SEHNR, FQNEAQ (reference sequence). Trimming took 5 bases from V and 5 from J, leaving 18 bases between them. DNA for the CDR3: TGTGCCAGCAGCCCTCCGACAGTGCTAGGGTATGGCTACACCTTC. Its protein is CASSPPTVLGYGYTF.

This clonotype has a handful of counts. The chain carries TRBV6-5 and TRBJ1-5, with 9 bases lining up with TRBD1. The CDR3 runs to 16 residues. CDR1 and CDR2 from the germline V gene are MNHEY and SVGAGI. V lost 0 bases to trimming and J lost 6 bases; unmatched junction nucleotides: 6. The CDR3 loop is CASSYSGTGLGQPQHF. In nucleotides, the CDR3 is TGTGCCAGCAGTTACTCCGGGACAGGGTTAGGTCAGCCCCAGCATTTT.

The chain employs TRBV20-1 and TRBJ2-1; TRBD1 matches at 8 bases. V lost 1 base, J lost 7 bases, and 6 bases stayed unmatched. CDR1 DFQATT and CDR2 SNEGSKA come from the germline V gene (reference sequence). This CDR3 is built from 14 residues. The CDR3 sequence is CSARAGGRVNEQFF. The CDR3 bases are TGCAGTGCTAGAGCAGGGGGCCGAGTTAATGAGCAGTTCTTC.

This chain links TRBV2 with TRBJ1-1; tentative D call: TRBD1 (5 bases). V was clipped by 6 bases and J by 6 bases, with 17 bases between them. CDR1 is SNHLY and CDR2 is FYNNEI in the germline V gene. The CDR3 totals 14 residues. CDR3 DNA sequence: TGTGCCAGCAGGGAATTAGGGGTAGACCCTGAAGCTTTCTTT. Translating gives CASRELGVDPEAFF.

The J gene is TRBJ2-2, the V gene TRBV6-5; TRBD2 agrees at 8 bases. With 6 bases clipped from V and 5 bases from J, the junction kept 5 bases outside the gene matches. This CDR3 region has 14 residues. Germline lookup yields CDR1 MNHEY and CDR2 SVGAGI. The CDR3 is CASRPGGATGELFF. CDR3 nucleotides: TGTGCCAGCAGACCCGGGGGGGCAACCGGGGAGCTGTTTTTT.

This chain links TRBV10-3 with TRBJ1-2; TRBD1 agrees at 8 bases. The CDR3 extends over 14 amino acids. The J segment lost 8 bases and the V segment lost 3 bases, leaving 8 bases of the junction unmatched. CDR1 is ENHRY, CDR2 SYGVKD, per germline. The CDR3, as DNA: TGTGCCATCAGTGAAGGACAGGGCTCGACCGGCTACACCTTC. This encodes CAISEGQGSTGYTF.

The chain has TRBV19 and TRBJ1-1; TRBD1 aligns across 8 bases. The CDR3 covers 14 residues. V lost 7 bases and J lost 0; bases outside the gene matches: 4. Germline CDR1 LNHDA, CDR2 SQIVND (reference sequence). The CDR3 protein is CASTDRGMNTEAFF. CDR3 bases: TGTGCCAGTACTGACAGGGGTATGAACACTGAAGCTTTCTTT. The complete variable domain, with remaining parts taken from reference TRBV19 and TRBJ1-1, reads DGGITQSPKYLFRKEGQNVTLSCEQNLNHDAMYWYRQDPGQGLRLIYYSQIVNDFQKGDIAEGYSVSREKKESFPLTVTSAQKNPTAFYLCASTDRGMNTEAFFGQGTRLTVV.

Turning to this clonotype: The junction and the germline gene differ at one end; a read error may be behind it. This rearrangement joins TRBV12-3 or TRBV12-4 to TRBJ1-2; D not certain. This CDR3 has 11 residues. The chain's CDR3 is CSSSSLLGYTF. In DNA, the CDR3 is TGTTCCAGCAGTTCCCTTCTGGGCTACACCTTC.

This clonotype was recorded at least ten times. The J gene is TRBJ1-6, the V gene TRBV12-5; 8 bases align to TRBD1. CDR3 length: 16 residues. The V and J ends lost 2 bases and 7 bases, in that order; junction bases with no gene match: 7. CDR1 is LGHNT and CDR2 is FRNRAP in the germline V gene. The CDR3 nucleotides read TGTGCTAGTGGTTTGACTCTAGGACAGGGAAATTCACCCCTCCACTTT. Translated, it gives CASGLTLGQGNSPLHF.

The chain is built from TRBV5-6 and TRBJ2-3; no firm D call. The V gene lost 4 bases and the J gene lost 5 bases, with 20 bases spanning the gap. The CDR3 loop spans 16 amino acids. Germline values: CDR1 SGHDT, CDR2 YYEEEE. The CDR3 coding sequence is TGTGCCAGCAGCCTCTCCCGGGCAAGGACGAGAGATACGCAGTATTTT. Translated, it gives CASSLSRARTRDTQYF.

This rearrangement joins TRBV6-2 or TRBV6-3 to TRBJ1-2, with 8 bases aligning to TRBD1. Germline CDR1 is MNHEY and CDR2 is SVGEGT. J was trimmed by 8 bases and V by 8 bases; bases with no gene match: 16. The CDR3 length is 15 residues. The CDR3 loop is CASGKRGQGKNGYTF. The CDR3 DNA reads as TGTGCCAGCGGGAAGAGAGGACAGGGAAAGAACGGCTACACCTTC.

The V call is TRBV6-4, the J call TRBJ2-5; D might be TRBD1 (6 bases). V was trimmed by 6 bases and J by 2 bases, leaving 13 bases between them. CDR1 and CDR2 (germline): MRHNA, SNTAGT. The CDR3 runs 14 residues. CDR3 nucleotides: TGTGCCAGCAGCGCGGACAGAAATCAAGAGACCCAGTACTTC. It translates to CASSADRNQETQYF.

This clonotype was picked up a small number of times. The J gene is TRBJ1-3, the V gene TRBV29-1; TRBD1 is a possible D gene (6 bases). There are 13 residues in the CDR3. Trimming left V 7 bases short and J 4 bases short, with 14 bases between. CDR1 is SQVTM, CDR2 ANQGSEA, per germline. The CDR3 DNA sequence: TGCAGCGCTATGGACAGTGGCGGAAACACCATATATTTT. Its translation is CSAMDSGGNTIYF.

This rearrangement joins TRBV20-1 to TRBJ1-1; D remains unclear. This CDR3 is built from 11 residues. Germline V lookup: CDR1 DFQATT, CDR2 SNEGSKA (reference sequence). Trimming left V 6 bases short and J 7 bases short, with 12 bases between. The CDR3 DNA is TGCAGTGCCCTTCCCGCAGATGAAGCTTTCTTT. This translates into CSALPADEAFF.

Concerning this clonotype itself: A read error is possible here, since a much larger clone lies one base away. The genes are TRBV7-2 and TRBJ1-1; 9 bases map to TRBD1. The CDR3 is 14 residues long. Germline loops: CDR1 SGHTA, CDR2 FQGNSA. CDR3 in DNA: TGTGCCGGCAGCGCCCGACAGGGGGTGATTGAAGCTTTCTTT. Protein: CAGSARQGVIEAFF.

In this sample, this clonotype turned up once. This chain joins TRBV6-1 and TRBJ2-3, with TRBD1 matching over 9 bases. Per germline, CDR1 MNHNS and CDR2 SASEGT. The CDR3 is made up of 16 amino acids. V lost 5 bases and J lost 1; bases outside the gene matches: 7. The CDR3 sequence: CASSRGQGRGTDTQYF. CDR3 bases: TGTGCCAGCAGTCGAGGACAGGGGAGAGGCACAGATACGCAGTATTTT.